What follows describes a single TCR beta chain. Its antigen is not identified. TCRdb's copy holds only in-frame clones and misses some; the assay was immunoSEQ multiplex PCR. The sample consists of over 9,000 clones, around 75% of them appearing once. This sample was taken from a study of somatic mutations in cytotoxic T cells in rheumatoid arthritis. Study information: Flow sorting at nearly 100% purity was applied to some V beta antibody-stained T-cell populations, which included V beta1+ cells sequenced for TCRB. Notes on the study in general: Rheumatoid arthritis patients, but not healthy controls, exhibited increasing CD8+ clonality with age. Measurement of CD8+ T-cell clonality revealed no significant difference between rheumatoid arthritis patients and age-matched healthy controls.

Germline V lookup: CDR1 MNHEY, CDR2 SVGAGI. CDR3 length: 14 residues. V lost 4 bases and J lost 1; bases outside the gene matches: 3. The sample was CD8+ T cells sorted from blood. V gene TRBV6-5 combines with J gene TRBJ2-7; 8 nucleotides match TRBD1. This receptor was obtained from a man aged 55 to 69 in good health. The CDR3 sequence: CASSFGQGSYEQYF. The CDR3, as DNA: TGTGCCAGCAGTTTCGGACAGGGATCCTACGAGCAGTACTTC.